The rows below give T cell receptor beta chains drawn from one sample of a study of CD4 T cell repertoires in COVID-19. Profiled with immunoSEQ multiplex PCR; TCRdb holds only in-frame clones, not every one. The table lists 65,000 to 95,000 clones, 83% of them singletons, with roughly 0.6% in the top ten. The material was CD4+ T cells from peripheral blood, obtained after recovery from COVID-19. Receptors originate from a human donor who had COVID-19. Both conserved end residues are part of each CDR3. Each record gives: CDR3 length, V gene, D gene, clone size, J gene, CDR3 protein, CDR3 DNA. A D gene is named only where the DNA matches it firmly. Size values are once, few and many counts, or a class for expanded clones, and some rows have none.

16,TRBV5-8,NA,NA,TRBJ1-4,CASSPPDGRTNEKLFF,TGTGCCAGCAGCCCGCCGGACGGCAGAACTAATGAAAAACTGTTTTTT
15,TRBV7-3,TRBD1,NA,TRBJ2-7,CASSLYATGGYEQYF,TGTGCCAGCAGCCTATACGCGACAGGGGGCTACGAGCAGTACTTC
11,TRBV4-1,NA,NA,TRBJ2-1,CASSQVNEQFF,TGCGCCAGCAGCCAAGTCAATGAGCAGTTCTTC
13,TRBV11-2,TRBD1,NA,TRBJ1-1,CASTGQENTEAFF,TGTGCCAGCACCGGACAGGAGAACACTGAAGCTTTCTTT
14,TRBV25-1,TRBD1,NA,TRBJ2-1,CASSRQGVQGEQFF,TGTGCCAGCAGTCGGCAGGGGGTACAGGGTGAGCAGTTCTTC
14,TRBV6-1,NA,NA,TRBJ1-5,CASSMTGSNQPQHF,TGTGCCAGCAGTATGACAGGTAGCAATCAGCCCCAGCATTTT
18,TRBV5-4,TRBD1,NA,TRBJ1-5,CASSLARDRGSGNQPQHF,TGTGCCAGCAGCTTGGCCCGGGACAGGGGTAGCGGCAATCAGCCCCAGCATTTT
13,TRBV14,NA,few,TRBJ2-5,CASARLGTETQYF,TGTGCCAGCGCGAGACTTGGTACGGAGACCCAGTACTTC
15,TRBV7-7,TRBD1,NA,TRBJ2-5,CASSLGGTGGETQYF,TGTGCCAGCAGCTTAGGTGGGACAGGAGGGGAGACCCAGTACTTC
15,TRBV4-1,TRBD1,NA,TRBJ1-5,CASSPGQAYNQPQHF,TGCGCCAGCAGCCCCGGACAGGCCTACAATCAGCCCCAGCATTTT
16,TRBV4-1,TRBD1,NA,TRBJ2-3,CASSRGRTGDTDTQYF,TGCGCCAGCAGCCGGGGACGGACAGGGGATACAGATACGCAGTATTTT
12,TRBV29-1,NA,NA,TRBJ1-1,CSVLQGNTEAFF,TGCAGCGTGTTACAGGGGAACACTGAAGCTTTCTTT
13,TRBV5-1,NA,NA,TRBJ1-1,CASSLEVNTEAFF,TGCGCCAGCAGCTTAGAGGTGAACACTGAAGCTTTCTTT
15,TRBV5-1,NA,NA,TRBJ1-5,CASSLWGAKNQPQHF,TGCGCCAGCAGCTTGTGGGGGGCCAAAAATCAGCCCCAGCATTTT
13,TRBV28,NA,NA,TRBJ2-5,CASSLNGLETQYF,TGTGCCAGCAGTTTAAACGGGTTGGAGACCCAGTACTTC
14,TRBV14,NA,NA,TRBJ2-5,CASSQLANKETQYF,TGTGCCAGCAGCCAACTAGCGAATAAAGAGACCCAGTACTTC
14,TRBV28,TRBD1,few,TRBJ1-2,CASSLRTGSYGYTF,TGTGCCAGCAGTTTACGGACAGGTAGCTATGGCTACACCTTC
12,TRBV28,NA,NA,TRBJ1-1,CPKNREATEAFF,TGTCCGAAGAACAGGGAGGCAACTGAAGCTTTCTTT
15,TRBV5-1,NA,NA,TRBJ2-5,CASSLDSPRQETQYF,TGCGCCAGCAGCTTGGATAGCCCCAGACAAGAGACCCAGTACTTC
15,TRBV2,TRBD1,NA,TRBJ1-5,CASRRTGGVNQPQHF,TGTGCCAGCCGTCGGACAGGGGGCGTCAATCAGCCCCAGCATTTT
12,TRBV20-1,NA,NA,TRBJ1-2,CSASPGGSGYTF,TGCAGTGCTAGTCCTGGGGGTTCGGGCTACACCTTC
13,TRBV10-3,TRBD1,NA,TRBJ1-6,CAITGQGDSPLHF,TGTGCCATCACGGGACAGGGGGATTCACCCCTCCACTTT
13,TRBV25-1,TRBD2,NA,TRBJ2-3,CASRGELTDTQYF,TGTGCCAGCCGGGGGGAGCTCACAGATACGCAGTATTTT
8,TRBV2,NA,few,TRBJ2-1,CASNEQFF,TGTGCCAGCAATGAGCAGTTCTTC
14,TRBV5-1,NA,NA,TRBJ2-2,CASSLRGVAGELFF,TGCGCCAGCAGCCTGAGGGGAGTCGCCGGGGAGCTGTTTTTT
15,TRBV5-1,NA,NA,TRBJ2-7,CASSLAMGDRAEQYF,TGCGCCAGCAGCTTGGCCATGGGGGATAGGGCCGAGCAGTACTTC
14,TRBV6-5,NA,few,TRBJ2-1,CASSYSPLRNEQFF,TGTGCCAGCAGTTACTCCCCACTTCGGAATGAGCAGTTCTTC
17,TRBV9,NA,NA,TRBJ2-1,CASSVGLAPSSYNEQFF,TGTGCCAGCAGCGTAGGCTTAGCCCCTAGCTCCTACAATGAGCAGTTCTTC
13,TRBV25-1,TRBD2,NA,TRBJ2-1,CASTSGVYNEQFF,TGTGCCAGCACTAGCGGGGTCTACAATGAGCAGTTCTTC
17,TRBV24-1,NA,NA,TRBJ2-1,CATSDVPHLGSYNEQFF,TGTGCCACCAGTGATGTACCCCATTTGGGGTCCTACAATGAGCAGTTCTTC
16,TRBV2,TRBD1,NA,TRBJ1-3,CASSEGWTGRGNTIYF,TGTGCCAGCAGTGAAGGTTGGACAGGCCGCGGAAACACCATATATTTT
14,TRBV2,NA,NA,TRBJ1-2,CASSEARVGYGYTF,TGTGCCAGCAGTGAAGCTAGGGTGGGATATGGCTACACCTTC
14,TRBV6-4,TRBD1,NA,TRBJ1-1,CASRGRQGDTEAFF,TGTGCCAGCAGGGGTCGACAGGGGGACACTGAAGCTTTCTTT
15,TRBV11-2,NA,NA,TRBJ1-1,CASSFQGSSNTEAFF,TGTGCCAGCAGCTTTCAGGGCTCGTCGAACACTGAAGCTTTCTTT
13,TRBV10-1,NA,NA,TRBJ1-1,CASSVRGRLEAFF,TGCGCCAGCAGTGTACGGGGGCGGCTTGAAGCTTTCTTT
16,TRBV3-1/TRBV3-2,NA,NA,TRBJ2-2,CASSHHPRAFTGELFF,TGTGCCAGCAGCCATCATCCCAGGGCTTTCACCGGGGAGCTGTTTTTT
12,TRBV20-1,NA,NA,TRBJ2-7,CSASLLGVEQYF,TGCAGTGCTAGTTTATTGGGGGTTGAGCAGTACTTC
17,TRBV24-1,TRBD1,NA,TRBJ2-3,CATTPLQQGNNADTQYF,TGTGCCACCACCCCGCTCCAACAGGGGAATAACGCAGATACGCAGTATTTT
14,TRBV27,NA,NA,TRBJ2-2,CASWKGSNTGELFF,TGTGCCAGCTGGAAAGGGTCGAACACCGGGGAGCTGTTTTTT
15,TRBV5-5,NA,few,TRBJ2-7,CASSSGQNPSYEQYF,TGTGCCAGCAGCTCTGGACAGAATCCTTCCTACGAGCAGTACTTC
13,TRBV27,NA,NA,TRBJ1-1,CASSLRGSTEAFF,TGTGCCAGCAGTTTACGTGGATCCACTGAAGCTTTCTTT
14,TRBV7-3,TRBD1,NA,TRBJ1-6,CASSPGQGHSPLHF,TGTGCCAGCAGCCCAGGACAGGGCCATTCACCCCTCCACTTT